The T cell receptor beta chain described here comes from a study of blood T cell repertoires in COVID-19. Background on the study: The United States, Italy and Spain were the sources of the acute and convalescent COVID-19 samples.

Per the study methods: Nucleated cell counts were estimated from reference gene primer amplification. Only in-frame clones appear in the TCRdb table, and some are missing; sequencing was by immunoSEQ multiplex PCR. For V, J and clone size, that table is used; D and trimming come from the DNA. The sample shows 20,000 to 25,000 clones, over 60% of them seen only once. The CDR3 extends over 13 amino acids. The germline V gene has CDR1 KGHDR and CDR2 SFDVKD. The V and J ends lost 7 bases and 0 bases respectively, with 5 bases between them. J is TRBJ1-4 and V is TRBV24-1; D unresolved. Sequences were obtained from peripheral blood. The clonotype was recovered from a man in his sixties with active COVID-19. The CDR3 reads CATRTTTNEKLFF. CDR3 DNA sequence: TGTGCCACCAGGACAACAACTAATGAAAAACTGTTTTTT.